This T cell receptor beta chain is drawn from a study of Tregs in tolerant kidney transplant recipients. General observations from the study: In tolerant patients, donor-specific Tregs outgrew total Tregs, suggesting antigen-driven expansion. Validation in larger populations is needed because few patients were studied.

Clones were read by immunoSEQ multiplex PCR, and TCRdb kept only the in-frame ones, dropping some. The sample has tens of thousands of clones, more than 70% seen once. Turning to this clone: Its specificity is unknown.

Germline values: CDR1 MGHRA, CDR2 YSYEKL. After removal of 1 base from V and 6 bases from J, the junction contained 3 bases not matched to a gene. This CDR3 has 14 residues. The nonmyeloablative bone marrow transplants came from related graft donors, with transient mixed chimerism. The specimen was CD4+ T cells from blood (PBMCs), collected 6 months after the transplant. The sequence was obtained from a human patient who received a combined kidney and bone marrow transplant. Some T cells may possibly be graft donor cells. The chain links TRBV4-1 to TRBJ2-3, with TRBD2 matching 8 bases. CDR3: CASSQGTSSDTQYF. The CDR3 bases are TGCGCCAGCAGCCAAGGGACTAGCTCGGATACGCAGTATTTT.